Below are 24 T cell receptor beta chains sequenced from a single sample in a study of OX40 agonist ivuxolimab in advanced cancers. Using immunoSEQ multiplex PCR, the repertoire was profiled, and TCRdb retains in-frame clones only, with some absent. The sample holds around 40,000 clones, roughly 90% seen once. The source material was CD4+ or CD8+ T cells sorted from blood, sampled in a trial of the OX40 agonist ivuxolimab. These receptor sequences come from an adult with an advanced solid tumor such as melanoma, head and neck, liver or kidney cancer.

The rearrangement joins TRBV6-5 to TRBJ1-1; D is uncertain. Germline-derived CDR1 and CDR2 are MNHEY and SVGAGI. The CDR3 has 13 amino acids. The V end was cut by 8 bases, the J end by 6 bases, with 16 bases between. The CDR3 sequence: CASHKVIAAEAFF. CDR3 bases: TGTGCCAGCCATAAAGTCATTGCCGCTGAAGCTTTCTTT.

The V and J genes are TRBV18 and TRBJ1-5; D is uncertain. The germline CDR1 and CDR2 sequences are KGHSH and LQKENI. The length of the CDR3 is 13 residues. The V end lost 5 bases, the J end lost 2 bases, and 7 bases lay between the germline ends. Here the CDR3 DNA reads TGTGCCAGCTCAATATCGGGCAATCAGCCCCAGCATTTT. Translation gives CASSISGNQPQHF.

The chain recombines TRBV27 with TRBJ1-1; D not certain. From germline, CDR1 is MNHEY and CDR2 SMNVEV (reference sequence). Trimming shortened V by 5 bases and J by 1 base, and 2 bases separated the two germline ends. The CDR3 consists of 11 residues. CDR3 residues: CASSGNTEAFF. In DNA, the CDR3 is TGTGCCAGCAGTGGGAACACTGAAGCTTTCTTT.

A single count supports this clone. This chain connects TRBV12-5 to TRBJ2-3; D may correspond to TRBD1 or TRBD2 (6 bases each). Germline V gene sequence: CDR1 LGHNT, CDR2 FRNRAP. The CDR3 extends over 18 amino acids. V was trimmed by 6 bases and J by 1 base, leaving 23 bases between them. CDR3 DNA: TGTGCTAGTGGAAAAGTATACACTAGTGGGGGGCGCACAGATACGCAGTATTTT. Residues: CASGKVYTSGGRTDTQYF.

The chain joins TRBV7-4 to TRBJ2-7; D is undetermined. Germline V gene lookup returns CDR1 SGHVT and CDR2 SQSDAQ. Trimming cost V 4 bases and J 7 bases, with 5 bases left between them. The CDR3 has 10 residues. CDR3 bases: TGTGCCAGCAGCTCTCCGGAGCAGTACTTC. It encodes CASSSPEQYF.

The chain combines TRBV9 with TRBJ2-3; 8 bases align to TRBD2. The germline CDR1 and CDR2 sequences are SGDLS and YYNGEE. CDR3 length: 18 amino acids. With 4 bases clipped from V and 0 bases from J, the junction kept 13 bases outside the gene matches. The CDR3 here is CASSRGVAGRLSTDTQYF. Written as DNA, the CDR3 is TGTGCCAGCAGCCGCGGCGTAGCGGGGCGCCTCAGCACAGATACGCAGTATTTT.

This CDR3 is CASSLTGGFADTQYF. CDR3 nucleotides: TGTGCCAGCAGCTTAACAGGGGGCTTCGCAGATACGCAGTATTTT. The rearrangement joins TRBV13 to TRBJ2-3; 9 nucleotides line up with TRBD1. V trimming: 2 bases; J trimming: 4 bases; junction bases outside the gene matches: 4. The V gene's germline CDR1 is PRHDT and CDR2 FYEKMQ (reference sequence). The CDR3 length is 15 residues.

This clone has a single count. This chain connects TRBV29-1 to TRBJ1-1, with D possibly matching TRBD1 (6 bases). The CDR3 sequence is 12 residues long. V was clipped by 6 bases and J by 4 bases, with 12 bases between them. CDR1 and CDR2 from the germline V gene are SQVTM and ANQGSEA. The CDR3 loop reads CSVEGGGTEAFF. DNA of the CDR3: TGCAGCGTCGAGGGGGGGGGCACTGAAGCTTTCTTT.

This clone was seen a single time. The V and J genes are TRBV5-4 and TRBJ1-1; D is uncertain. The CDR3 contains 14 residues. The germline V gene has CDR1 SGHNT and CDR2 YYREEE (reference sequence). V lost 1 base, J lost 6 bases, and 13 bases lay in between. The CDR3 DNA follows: TGTGCCAGCAGCTTGCCCGGCCGGGCACCTGAAGCTTTCTTT. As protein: CASSLPGRAPEAFF.

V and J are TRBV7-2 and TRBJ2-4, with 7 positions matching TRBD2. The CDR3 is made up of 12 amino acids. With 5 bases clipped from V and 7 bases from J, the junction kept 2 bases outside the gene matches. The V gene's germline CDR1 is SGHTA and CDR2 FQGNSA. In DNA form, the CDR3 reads TGTGCCAGCAGCCTGGGGGGGAACATTCAGTACTTC. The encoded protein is CASSLGGNIQYF.

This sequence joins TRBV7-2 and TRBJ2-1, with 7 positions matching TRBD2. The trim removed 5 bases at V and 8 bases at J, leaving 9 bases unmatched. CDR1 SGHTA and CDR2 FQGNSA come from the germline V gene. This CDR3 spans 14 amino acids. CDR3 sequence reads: CASSRGDSVHEQFF. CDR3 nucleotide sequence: TGTGCCAGCAGCCGGGGGGATAGCGTCCATGAGCAGTTCTTC.

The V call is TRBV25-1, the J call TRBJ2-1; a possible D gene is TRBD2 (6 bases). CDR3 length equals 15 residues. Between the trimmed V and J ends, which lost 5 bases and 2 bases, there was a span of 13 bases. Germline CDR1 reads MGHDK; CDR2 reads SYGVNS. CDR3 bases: TGTGCCAGCAGTCTCCCCGGGGGAGCCTACAATGAGCAGTTCTTC. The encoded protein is CASSLPGGAYNEQFF.

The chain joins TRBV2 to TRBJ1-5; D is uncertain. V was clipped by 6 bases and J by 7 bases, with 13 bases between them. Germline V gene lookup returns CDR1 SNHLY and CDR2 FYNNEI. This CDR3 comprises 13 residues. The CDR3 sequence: CASREEGNQPQHF. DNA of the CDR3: TGTGCCAGCAGGGAGGAGGGTAACCAGCCCCAGCATTTT.

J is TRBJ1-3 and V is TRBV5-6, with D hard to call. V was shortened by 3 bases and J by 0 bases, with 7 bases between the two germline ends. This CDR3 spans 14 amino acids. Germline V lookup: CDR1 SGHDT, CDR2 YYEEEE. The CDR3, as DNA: TGTGCCAGCAGCTCGACATACTCTGGAAACACCATATATTTT. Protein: CASSSTYSGNTIYF.

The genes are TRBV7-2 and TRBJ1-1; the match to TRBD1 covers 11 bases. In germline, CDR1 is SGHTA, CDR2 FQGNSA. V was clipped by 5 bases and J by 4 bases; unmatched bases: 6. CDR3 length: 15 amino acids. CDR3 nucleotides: TGTGCCAGCAGCGCCGCCGGGACAGGGGGCACTGAAGCTTTCTTT. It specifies CASSAAGTGGTEAFF. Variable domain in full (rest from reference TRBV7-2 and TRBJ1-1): GAGVSQSPSNKVTEKGKDVELRCDPISGHTALYWYRQSLGQGLEFLIYFQGNSAPDKSGLPSDRFSAERTGGSVSTLTIQRTQQEDSAVYLCASSAAGTGGTEAFFGQGTRLTVV.

DNA for the CDR3: TGTGCCAGCAGTTACGCGCTCTCTGGGGCCAACGTCCTGACTTTC. It specifies CASSYALSGANVLTF. The rearrangement uses TRBV6-6 and TRBJ2-6; no definite D call. CDR3 length: 15 amino acids. The V end lost 2 bases, the J end lost 0 bases, and 5 bases lay between the germline ends. Germline-derived CDR1 and CDR2 are MNHNY and SVGAGI (reference sequence).

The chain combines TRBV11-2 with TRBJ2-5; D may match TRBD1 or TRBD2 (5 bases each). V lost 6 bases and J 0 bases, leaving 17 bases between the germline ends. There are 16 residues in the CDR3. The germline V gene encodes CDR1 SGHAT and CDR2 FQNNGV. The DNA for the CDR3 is TGTGCCAGCAGTCAGAACGTGGGGGTGTACCAAGAGACCCAGTACTTC. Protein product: CASSQNVGVYQETQYF.

This CDR3 is CASRLVGGTCYEQYF. In DNA form, the CDR3 reads TGTGCAAGTCGCTTAGTCGGGGGGACTTGTTACGAGCAGTACTTC. This chain connects TRBV12-2 to TRBJ2-7; the table's TRBD2 call for D was not verified on the DNA. TRBV12-2 is termed a pseudogene. The CDR3 runs to 15 residues.

This CDR3 reads CAISEWAGQSNQPQHF. The CDR3 DNA is TGTGCCATCAGTGAGTGGGCGGGTCAAAGCAATCAGCCCCAGCATTTT. This rearrangement joins TRBV10-3 to TRBJ1-5, with D unclear. The CDR3 sequence is 16 residues long. Germline V gene sequence: CDR1 ENHRY, CDR2 SYGVKD. V shed 1 base and J shed 1 base, with 11 bases lying between them.

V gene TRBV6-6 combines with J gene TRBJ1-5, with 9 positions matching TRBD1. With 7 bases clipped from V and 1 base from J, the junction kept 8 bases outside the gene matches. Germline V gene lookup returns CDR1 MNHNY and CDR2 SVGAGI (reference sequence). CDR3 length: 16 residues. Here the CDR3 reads CASTHTGTGSNQPQHF. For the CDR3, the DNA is TGTGCCAGCACTCACACCGGGACAGGGAGCAATCAGCCCCAGCATTTT.

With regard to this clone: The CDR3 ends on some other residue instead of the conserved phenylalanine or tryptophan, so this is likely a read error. The CDR3 region has the DNA TGTGCCAGTAGTATAAGGGACAGCCGCCTTGGTTCACCCCTCCACCTT. It encodes CASSIRDSRLGSPLHL. The chain has TRBV19 and TRBJ1-6, with 7 bases that match TRBD1. V dropped 2 bases and J dropped 9; count of bases not matched to a gene: 10. CDR1 LNHDA and CDR2 SQIVND come from the germline V gene (reference sequence). This CDR3 comprises 16 residues.

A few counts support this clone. Written as DNA, the CDR3 is TGTGCCAGCAGTTTGGGGGGGAGTTCCACCGGGGAGCTGTTTTTT. Its protein product is CASSLGGSSTGELFF. This chain links TRBV27 with TRBJ2-2; 7 positions agree with TRBD2. Germline CDR1 reads MNHEY; CDR2 reads SMNVEV (reference sequence). Trimming took 3 bases from V and 4 from J; bases not matched to a gene: 5. CDR3 length: 15 amino acids.

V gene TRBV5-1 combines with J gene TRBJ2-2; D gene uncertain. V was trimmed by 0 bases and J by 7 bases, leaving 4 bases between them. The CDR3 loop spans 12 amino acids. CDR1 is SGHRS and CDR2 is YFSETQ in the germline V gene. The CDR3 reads CASSLAFGELFF. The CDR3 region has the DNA TGCGCCAGCAGCTTGGCTTTCGGGGAGCTGTTTTTT.

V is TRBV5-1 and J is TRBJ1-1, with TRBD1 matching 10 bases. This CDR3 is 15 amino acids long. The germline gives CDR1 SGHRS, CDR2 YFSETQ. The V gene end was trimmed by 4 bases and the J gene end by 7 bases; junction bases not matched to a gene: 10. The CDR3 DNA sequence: TGCGCCAGCAGCCTGGTAGACAGGGGGCCGAATGAAGCTTTCTTT. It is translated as CASSLVDRGPNEAFF. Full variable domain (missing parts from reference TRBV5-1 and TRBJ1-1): KAGVTQTPRYLIKTRGQQVTLSCSPISGHRSVSWYQQTPGQGLQFLFEYFSETQRNKGNFPGRFSGRQFSNSRSEMNVSTLELGDSALYLCASSLVDRGPNEAFFGQGTRLTVV.